This T cell receptor (beta chain) originates from a study of blood T cell repertoires in COVID-19. Study as a whole: Nucleic acid was either cDNA or gDNA, and it came from T cells, B-cell-depleted T cells, or PBMCs.

CDR3 size: 16 residues. The germline CDR1 and CDR2 sequences are MDHEN and SYDVKM. V dropped 3 bases and J dropped 7; count of bases not matched to a gene: 10. Living in 24 US areas, the participants were between 18 and 89 years of age. Participants had their cohort set by participant-reported clinical history. In the original processing: Estimated nucleated cell counts came from reference gene primer amplification. TCRdb's copy holds only in-frame clones and misses some; the assay was immunoSEQ multiplex PCR. V and J calls and clone size are given by that table; D and trimming were obtained from the DNA. The table shows a few hundred thousand clones, with roughly 80% occurring only once.

This clonotype originated in a middle-aged woman with acute COVID-19. Sequenced: PBMCs or T cells enriched from blood (not recorded which). The genes are TRBV28 and TRBJ2-2, with 8 bases that match TRBD1. Here the CDR3 reads CASSLGQVNPGGELFF. The CDR3, as DNA: TGTGCCAGCAGTTTGGGACAGGTGAACCCCGGCGGGGAGCTGTTTTTT.